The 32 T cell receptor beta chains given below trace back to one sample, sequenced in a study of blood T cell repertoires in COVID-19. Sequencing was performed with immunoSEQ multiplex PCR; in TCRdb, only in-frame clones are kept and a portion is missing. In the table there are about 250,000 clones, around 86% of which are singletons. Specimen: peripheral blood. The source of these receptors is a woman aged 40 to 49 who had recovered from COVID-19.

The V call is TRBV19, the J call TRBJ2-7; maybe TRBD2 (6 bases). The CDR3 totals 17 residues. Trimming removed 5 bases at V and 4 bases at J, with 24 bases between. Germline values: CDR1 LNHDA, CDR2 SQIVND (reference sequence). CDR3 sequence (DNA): TGTGCCAGTAGTCTCAAGAACCGGGACTGGGGAAAATACGAGCAGTACTTC. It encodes CASSLKNRDWGKYEQYF.

The CDR3 here is CAISESRTSGGRTGELFF. CDR3 DNA sequence: TGTGCCATCAGTGAGTCAAGGACTAGCGGGGGTAGAACCGGGGAGCTGTTTTTT. The chain couples TRBV10-3 to TRBJ2-2; TRBD2 agrees at 13 bases. This CDR3 is built from 18 residues. Germline loops: CDR1 ENHRY, CDR2 SYGVKD. Unmatched junction bases numbered 6, after V lost 0 bases and J lost 5 bases.

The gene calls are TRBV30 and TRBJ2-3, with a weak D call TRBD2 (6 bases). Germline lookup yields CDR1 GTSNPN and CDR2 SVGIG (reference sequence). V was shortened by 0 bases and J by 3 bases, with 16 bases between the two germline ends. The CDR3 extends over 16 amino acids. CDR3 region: CAWSVILGRRTDTQYF. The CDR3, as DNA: TGTGCCTGGAGTGTAATTTTGGGGAGGAGAACAGATACGCAGTATTTT.

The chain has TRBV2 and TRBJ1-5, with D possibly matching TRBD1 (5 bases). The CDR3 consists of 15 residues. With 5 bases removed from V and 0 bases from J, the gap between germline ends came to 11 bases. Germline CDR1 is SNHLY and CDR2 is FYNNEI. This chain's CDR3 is CASSFQGYSNQPQHF. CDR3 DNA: TGTGCCAGCAGTTTCCAGGGTTATAGCAATCAGCCCCAGCATTTT.

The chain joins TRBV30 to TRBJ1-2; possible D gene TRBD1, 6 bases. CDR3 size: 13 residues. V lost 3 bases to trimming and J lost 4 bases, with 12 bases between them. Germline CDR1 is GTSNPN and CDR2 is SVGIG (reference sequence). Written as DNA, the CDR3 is TGTGCCTGGAGGGGACAATCGGGCTATGGCTACACCTTC. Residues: CAWRGQSGYGYTF.

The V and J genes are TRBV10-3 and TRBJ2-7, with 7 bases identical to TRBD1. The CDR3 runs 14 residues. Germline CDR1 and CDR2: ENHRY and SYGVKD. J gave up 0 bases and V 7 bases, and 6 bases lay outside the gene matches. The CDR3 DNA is TGTGCCATCACCTCGGGACAGCGCTCCTACGAGCAGTACTTC. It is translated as CAITSGQRSYEQYF.

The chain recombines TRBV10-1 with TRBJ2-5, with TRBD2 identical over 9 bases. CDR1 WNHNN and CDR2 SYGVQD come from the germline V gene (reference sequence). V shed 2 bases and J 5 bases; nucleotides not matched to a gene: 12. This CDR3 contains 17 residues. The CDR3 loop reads CASSEPWGSGRFETQYF. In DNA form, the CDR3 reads TGCGCCAGCAGTGAGCCTTGGGGTAGCGGGAGATTTGAGACCCAGTACTTC.

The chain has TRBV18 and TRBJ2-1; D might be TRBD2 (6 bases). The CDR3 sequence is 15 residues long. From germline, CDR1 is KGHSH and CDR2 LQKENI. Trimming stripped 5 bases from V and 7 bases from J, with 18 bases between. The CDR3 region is CASSASGMEGNEQFF. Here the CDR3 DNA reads TGTGCCAGCTCAGCCAGCGGAATGGAGGGTAATGAGCAGTTCTTC.

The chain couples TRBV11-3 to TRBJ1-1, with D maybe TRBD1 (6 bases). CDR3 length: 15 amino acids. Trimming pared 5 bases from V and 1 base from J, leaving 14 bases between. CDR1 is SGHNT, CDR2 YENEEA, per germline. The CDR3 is CASSLDRTANTEAFF. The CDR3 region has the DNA TGTGCCAGCAGCCTGGATAGGACAGCGAACACTGAAGCTTTCTTT.

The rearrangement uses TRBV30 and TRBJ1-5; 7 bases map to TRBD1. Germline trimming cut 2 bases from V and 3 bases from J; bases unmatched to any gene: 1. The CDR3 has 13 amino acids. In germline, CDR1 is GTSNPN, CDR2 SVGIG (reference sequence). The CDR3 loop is CAWSQGDNQPQHF. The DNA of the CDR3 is TGTGCCTGGAGTCAGGGGGACAATCAGCCCCAGCATTTT.

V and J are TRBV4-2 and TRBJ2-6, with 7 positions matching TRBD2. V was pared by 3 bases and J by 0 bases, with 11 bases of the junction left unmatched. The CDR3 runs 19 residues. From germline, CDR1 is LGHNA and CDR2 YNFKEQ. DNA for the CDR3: TGTGCCAGCAGCCATTCGCTCGGGACTACCGTCTCTGGGGCCAACGTCCTGACTTTC. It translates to CASSHSLGTTVSGANVLTF.

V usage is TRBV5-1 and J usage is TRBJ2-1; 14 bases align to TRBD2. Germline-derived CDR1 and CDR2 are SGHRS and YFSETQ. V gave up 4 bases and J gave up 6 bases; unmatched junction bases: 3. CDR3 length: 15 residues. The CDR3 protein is CASSRGTSGGNEQFF. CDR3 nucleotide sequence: TGCGCCAGCAGCCGGGGGACTAGCGGGGGCAATGAGCAGTTCTTC.

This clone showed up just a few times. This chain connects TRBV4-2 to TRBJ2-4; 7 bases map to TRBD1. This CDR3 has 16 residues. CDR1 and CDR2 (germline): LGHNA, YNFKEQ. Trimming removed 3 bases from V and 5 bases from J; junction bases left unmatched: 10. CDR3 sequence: CASSHQLTGAENIQYF. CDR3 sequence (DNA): TGTGCCAGCAGCCACCAACTTACAGGGGCTGAAAACATTCAGTACTTC.

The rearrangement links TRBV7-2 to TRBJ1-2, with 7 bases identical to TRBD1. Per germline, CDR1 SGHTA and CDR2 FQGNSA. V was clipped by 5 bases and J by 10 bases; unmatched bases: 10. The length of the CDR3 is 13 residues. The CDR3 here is CASSPMGDRNYTF. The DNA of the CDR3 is TGTGCCAGCAGCCCGATGGGGGACAGAAACTACACCTTC.

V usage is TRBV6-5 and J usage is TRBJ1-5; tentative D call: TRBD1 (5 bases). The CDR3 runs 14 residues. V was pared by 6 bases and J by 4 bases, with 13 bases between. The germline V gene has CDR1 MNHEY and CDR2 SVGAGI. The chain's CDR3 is CASSNTGGNQPQHF. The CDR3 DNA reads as TGTGCCAGCAGCAACACGGGGGGTAATCAGCCCCAGCATTTT.

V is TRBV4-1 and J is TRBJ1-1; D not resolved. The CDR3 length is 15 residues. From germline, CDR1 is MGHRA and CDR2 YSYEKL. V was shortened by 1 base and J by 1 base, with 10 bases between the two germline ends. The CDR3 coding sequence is TGCGCCAGCAGCCAAGCCTTCTTCTCGAACACTGAAGCTTTCTTT. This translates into CASSQAFFSNTEAFF.

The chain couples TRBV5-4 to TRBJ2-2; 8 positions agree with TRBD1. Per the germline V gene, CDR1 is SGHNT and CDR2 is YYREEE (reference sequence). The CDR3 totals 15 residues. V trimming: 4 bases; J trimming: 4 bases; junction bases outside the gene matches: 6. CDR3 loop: CASSPGQVTTGELFF. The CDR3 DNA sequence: TGTGCCAGCAGCCCGGGACAGGTTACCACCGGGGAGCTGTTTTTT.

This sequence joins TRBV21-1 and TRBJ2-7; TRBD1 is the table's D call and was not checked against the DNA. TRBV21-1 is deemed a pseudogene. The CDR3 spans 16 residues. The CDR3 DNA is TGTGCCAGCAGCAAGCATAACAGGGGATTCCTCTACGAGCAGTACTTC. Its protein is CASSKHNRGFLYEQYF.

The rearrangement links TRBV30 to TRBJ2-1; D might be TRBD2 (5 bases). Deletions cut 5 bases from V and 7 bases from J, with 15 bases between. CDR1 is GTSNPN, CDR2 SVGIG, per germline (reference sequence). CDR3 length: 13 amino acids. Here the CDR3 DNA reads TGTGCCTGGGAACCACGGAGGCGGAATGAGCAGTTCTTC. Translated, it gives CAWEPRRRNEQFF.

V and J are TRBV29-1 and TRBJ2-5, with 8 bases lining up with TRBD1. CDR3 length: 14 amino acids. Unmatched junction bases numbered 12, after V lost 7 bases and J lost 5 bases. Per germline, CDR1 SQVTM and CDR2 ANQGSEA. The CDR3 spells CSGTVSGGRETQYF. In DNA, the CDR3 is TGCAGCGGGACTGTTTCAGGGGGCAGGGAGACCCAGTACTTC.

In DNA form, the CDR3 reads TGTGCCAGTAGCACCCGGGACAGGGGGAGCAATCAGCCCCAGCATTTT. It specifies CASSTRDRGSNQPQHF. This rearrangement joins TRBV19 to TRBJ1-5; the match to TRBD1 covers 11 bases. The junction had 5 bases not matched to a gene; V was cut back by 6 bases and J by 1 base. Germline lookup yields CDR1 LNHDA and CDR2 SQIVND (reference sequence). This CDR3 has 16 amino acids.

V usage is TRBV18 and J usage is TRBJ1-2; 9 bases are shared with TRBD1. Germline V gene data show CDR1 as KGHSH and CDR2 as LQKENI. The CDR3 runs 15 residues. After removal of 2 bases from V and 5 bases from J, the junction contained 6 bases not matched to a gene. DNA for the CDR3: TGTGCCAGCTCACCAGAGACAGGGGGAGCTTATGGCTACACCTTC. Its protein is CASSPETGGAYGYTF. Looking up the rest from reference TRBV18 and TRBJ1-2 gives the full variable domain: NAGVMQNPRHLVRRRGQEARLRCSPMKGHSHVYWYRQLPEEGLKFMVYLQKENIIDESGMPKERFSAEFPKEGPSILRIQQVVRGDSAAYFCASSPETGGAYGYTFGSGTRLTVV.

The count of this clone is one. As DNA, the CDR3 is TGTGCCAGCAGGGGGGACTTCACAGATACGCAGTATTTT. Amino acids: CASRGDFTDTQYF. The rearrangement uses TRBV2 and TRBJ2-3; weak D call: TRBD2 (6 bases). Trimming stripped 6 bases from V and 2 bases from J, with 9 bases between. CDR3 length equals 13 residues. CDR1 and CDR2 (germline): SNHLY, FYNNEI.

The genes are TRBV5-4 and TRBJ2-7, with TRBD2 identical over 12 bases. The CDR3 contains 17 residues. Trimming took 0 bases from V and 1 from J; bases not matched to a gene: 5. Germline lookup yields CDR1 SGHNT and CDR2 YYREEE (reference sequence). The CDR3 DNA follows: TGTGCCAGCAGCTTGGGACTAGCGGGAGATAGGTCCTACGAGCAGTACTTC. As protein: CASSLGLAGDRSYEQYF.

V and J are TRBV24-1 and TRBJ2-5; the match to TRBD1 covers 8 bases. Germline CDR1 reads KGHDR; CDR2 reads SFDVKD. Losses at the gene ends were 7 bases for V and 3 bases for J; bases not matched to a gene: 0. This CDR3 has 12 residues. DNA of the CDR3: TGTGCCACCAGGGGACAGGAAGAGACCCAGTACTTC. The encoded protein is CATRGQEETQYF.

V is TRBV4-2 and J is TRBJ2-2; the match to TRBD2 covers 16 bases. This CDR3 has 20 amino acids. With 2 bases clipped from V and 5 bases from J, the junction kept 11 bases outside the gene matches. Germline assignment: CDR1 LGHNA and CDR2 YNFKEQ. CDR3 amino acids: CASSQLPGLAGGGTTGELFF. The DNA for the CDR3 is TGTGCCAGCAGCCAACTTCCGGGACTAGCGGGAGGGGGAACGACCGGGGAGCTGTTTTTT.

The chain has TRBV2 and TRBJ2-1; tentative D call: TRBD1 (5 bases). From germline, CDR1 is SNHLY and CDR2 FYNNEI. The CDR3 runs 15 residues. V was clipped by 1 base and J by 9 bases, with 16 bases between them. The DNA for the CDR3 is TGTGCCAGCAGTGAAGAGGGGCCAACTCGGAGTGAGCAGTTCTTC. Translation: CASSEEGPTRSEQFF.

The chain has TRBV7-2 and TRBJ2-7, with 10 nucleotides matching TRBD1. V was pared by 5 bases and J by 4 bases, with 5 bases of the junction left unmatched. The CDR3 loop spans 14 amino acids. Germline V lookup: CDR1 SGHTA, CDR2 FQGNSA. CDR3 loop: CASSPRDRGYEQYF. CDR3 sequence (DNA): TGTGCCAGCAGCCCACGGGACAGGGGATACGAGCAGTACTTC.

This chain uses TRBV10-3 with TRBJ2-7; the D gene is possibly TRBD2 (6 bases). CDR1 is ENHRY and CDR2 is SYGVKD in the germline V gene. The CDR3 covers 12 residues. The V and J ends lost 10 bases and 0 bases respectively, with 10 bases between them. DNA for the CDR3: TGTGCCACGGTAGCGGACTCCTACGAGCAGTACTTC. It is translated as CATVADSYEQYF.

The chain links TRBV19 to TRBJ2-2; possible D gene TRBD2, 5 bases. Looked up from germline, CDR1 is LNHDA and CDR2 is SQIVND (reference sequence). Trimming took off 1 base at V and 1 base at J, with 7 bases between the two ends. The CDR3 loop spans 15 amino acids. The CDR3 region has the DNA TGTGCCAGTAGTATAGCGGGGATGAACACCGGGGAGCTGTTTTTT. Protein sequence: CASSIAGMNTGELFF.

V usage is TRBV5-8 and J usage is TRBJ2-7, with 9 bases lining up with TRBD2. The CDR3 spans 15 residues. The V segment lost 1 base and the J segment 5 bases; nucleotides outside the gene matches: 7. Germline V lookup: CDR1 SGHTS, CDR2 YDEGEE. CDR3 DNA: TGTGCCAGCAGCTTGCGGCTAGCGGGAACCGACGAGCAGTACTTC. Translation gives CASSLRLAGTDEQYF.

In nucleotides, the CDR3 is TGTGCCAGTAGTACTCTAAAACAGGATTTTCATGGCTACACCTTC. It is translated as CASSTLKQDFHGYTF. This chain uses TRBV19 with TRBJ1-2, with a weak D call TRBD1 (5 bases). CDR3 size: 15 residues. V lost 4 bases and J lost 6, with 18 bases in between. Germline CDR1 LNHDA, CDR2 SQIVND (reference sequence).